One and the same sample provided the 27 T cell receptor beta chains below, sequenced in a study of response to subunit inactivated influenza vaccine. One entry per CDR3 protein, called by TCRdb with MiXCR from the RT-PCR reads. The sample shows 400,000 to 650,000 distinct CDR3 sequences, about 7.2% of them seen only once. Sequenced here: PBMCs from blood, sampled around 2 years after vaccination. These receptor sequences come from a man between 50 and 70 years old who received an inactivated influenza vaccine.

This clonotype showed up many times. The gene calls are TRBV5-6 and TRBJ2-2, with 7 bases lining up with TRBD2. The V gene end was trimmed by 4 bases and the J gene end by 0 bases; junction bases not matched to a gene: 9. The CDR3 runs 17 residues. Germline loops: CDR1 SGHDT, CDR2 YYEEEE. CDR3 in DNA: TGTGCCAGCAGCCTGGGAAATCGGGGGGCGAACACCGGGGAGCTGTTTTTT. The encoded protein is CASSLGNRGANTGELFF. The entire variable domain, with the rest obtained from reference TRBV5-6 and TRBJ2-2, is as follows: DAGVTQSPTHLIKTRGQQVTLRCSPKSGHDTVSWYQQALGQGPQFIFQYYEEEERQRGNFPDRFSGHQFPNYSSELNVNALLLGDSALYLCASSLGNRGANTGELFFGEGSRLTVL.

This clonotype occurred a few times. The V and J genes are TRBV6-5 and TRBJ2-3; D remains unclear. CDR3 size: 17 residues. CDR1 is MNHEY, CDR2 SVGAGI, per germline. Trimming took 0 bases from V and 3 from J, leaving 16 bases between them. The chain's CDR3 is CASSYSSRRNPTDTQYF. In nucleotides, the CDR3 is TGTGCCAGCAGTTACTCGAGCCGACGCAACCCGACAGATACGCAGTATTTT.

This clonotype has more than one count but fewer than ten. The rearrangement links TRBV6-2 or TRBV6-3 to TRBJ1-1; unclear D gene. The CDR3 spans 13 residues. Trimming took off 0 bases at V and 2 bases at J, with 4 bases between the two ends. Germline CDR1 and CDR2: MNHEY and SVGEGT. The CDR3 region is CASSYSANTEAFF. The CDR3 DNA is TGTGCCAGCAGTTACTCTGCAAACACTGAAGCTTTCTTT.

The chain combines TRBV3-1 with TRBJ1-1, with D perhaps TRBD1 (6 bases). Germline lookup yields CDR1 LGHDT and CDR2 YNNKEL (reference sequence). Trimming pared 11 bases from V and 2 bases from J, leaving 21 bases between. CDR3 length: 15 residues. The CDR3 nucleotides are TGTGCCTGCACCCAAGATTCCAGGGGCAACACTGAAGCTTTCTTT. It codes for CACTQDSRGNTEAFF.

The chain carries TRBV29-1 and TRBJ2-5, with a weak D call TRBD2 (5 bases). The V end was cut by 2 bases, the J end by 5 bases, with 9 bases between. Germline values: CDR1 SQVTM, CDR2 ANQGSEA. This CDR3 is built from 12 residues. CDR3 in DNA: TGCAGCGTTGAACGGGGTACGGAGACCCAGTACTTC. Protein: CSVERGTETQYF. The full variable domain, with the rest looked up from reference TRBV29-1 and TRBJ2-5, is SAVISQKPSRDICQRGTSLTIQCQVDSQVTMMFWYRQQPGQSLTLIATANQGSEATYESGFVIDKFPISRPNLTFSTLTVSNMSPEDSSIYLCSVERGTETQYFGPGTRLLVL.

There are a few counts of this clonotype. The chain has TRBV11-2 and TRBJ2-7, with D possibly being TRBD1 (6 bases). The germline CDR1 and CDR2 sequences are SGHAT and FQNNGV. V lost 0 bases, J lost 4 bases, and 13 bases lay in between. CDR3 length: 15 amino acids. The CDR3 DNA reads as TGTGCCAGCAGCTTAGATACCGGGACAACTTACGAGCAGTACTTC. Amino acids: CASSLDTGTTYEQYF.

This clonotype was detected only a few times. The chain links TRBV6-1 to TRBJ1-2, with D tentatively TRBD1 (5 bases). Germline CDR1 MNHNS, CDR2 SASEGT. Trimming shortened V by 6 bases and J by 6 bases, and 20 bases separated the two germline ends. The CDR3 runs 15 residues. The CDR3 DNA reads as TGTGCCAGCAGAAAACTCATGGGCAGGGAGGATGGCTACACCTTC. Residues: CASRKLMGREDGYTF.

The CDR3 DNA reads TGTGCCAGCAGCGGCTCGGGACTTCGGGTCTATGGCTACACCTTC. Its translation is CASSGSGLRVYGYTF. The chain carries TRBV3-1 and TRBJ1-2; the D gene is possibly TRBD1 (5 bases). This CDR3 has 15 residues. Trimming removed 5 bases from V and 4 bases from J, with 17 bases in between. Germline V lookup: CDR1 LGHDT, CDR2 YNNKEL (reference sequence).

V and J are TRBV4-3 and TRBJ2-3; D gene uncertain. CDR3 length equals 15 residues. The germline V and J ends were trimmed by 0 bases and 2 bases, with 9 bases remaining between them. The germline V gene has CDR1 LGHNA and CDR2 YSLEER. CDR3: CASSQDQIFTDTQYF. DNA of the CDR3: TGCGCCAGCAGCCAAGACCAGATCTTCACAGATACGCAGTATTTT.

This clonotype was picked up a small number of times. J is TRBJ2-7 and V is TRBV6-5; 7 bases are a match to TRBD1. CDR1 and CDR2 from the germline V gene are MNHEY and SVGAGI. Trimming removed 0 bases from V and 5 bases from J; junction bases left unmatched: 7. The CDR3 has 15 amino acids. The CDR3 nucleotides read TGTGCCAGCAGTTACTCGAACGCAGGGGGTGACGAGCAGTACTTC. Translation gives CASSYSNAGGDEQYF.

This rearrangement joins TRBV11-2 to TRBJ2-2; D is perhaps TRBD2 (5 bases). Germline V gene lookup returns CDR1 SGHAT and CDR2 FQNNGV. This CDR3 has 15 residues. V lost 5 bases and J 4 bases, leaving 14 bases between the germline ends. DNA of the CDR3: TGTGCCAGCAGCGCCGGCCCGGGATCCACCGGGGAGCTGTTTTTT. Translated: CASSAGPGSTGELFF.

This chain joins TRBV4-1 and TRBJ2-5; TRBD2 is a possible D gene (6 bases). Per germline, CDR1 MGHRA and CDR2 YSYEKL. The CDR3 runs to 16 residues. V lost 3 bases, J lost 2 bases, and 16 bases lay in between. CDR3 region: CASSHPGGVSQETQYF. Here the CDR3 DNA reads TGCGCCAGCAGCCATCCGGGCGGGGTATCTCAAGAGACCCAGTACTTC.

As regards this clonotype: Relative to the germline gene, one junction end is altered; a read error may explain this. The chain combines TRBV6-1 with TRBJ1-5; D perhaps matches TRBD1 (5 bases). CDR1 MNHNS and CDR2 SASEGT come from the germline V gene. This CDR3 is 13 amino acids long. The CDR3 nucleotides are TGTGGCAGCAGTGAGGGGCTAAGGCGGCCCCAGCATTTT. Protein product: CGSSEGLRRPQHF.

As to this clonotype: Just one base apart from a much larger clone, this may be a read error. In DNA form, the CDR3 reads TGTGCCAGCAGTCCAAATAGCTACAATGAGCGGTTCTTC. It is translated as CASSPNSYNERFF. The gene calls are TRBV12-3 or TRBV12-4 and TRBJ2-1; D remains unclear. The CDR3 is 13 amino acids.

The chain joins TRBV9 to TRBJ2-3; D might be TRBD1 or TRBD2, each matching 6 bases. From germline, CDR1 is SGDLS and CDR2 YYNGEE. The CDR3 consists of 16 residues. Trimming removed 0 bases at V and 0 bases at J, with 11 bases between. The CDR3 DNA follows: TGTGCCAGCAGCGTAGGAGGGGGGACTAGCACAGATACGCAGTATTTT. Protein sequence: CASSVGGGTSTDTQYF.

This clonotype was picked up a small number of times. The chain's CDR3 is CASSLNRGPNTEAFF. The CDR3 region has the DNA TGTGCCAGCAGTTTAAACAGGGGGCCGAACACTGAAGCTTTCTTT. J is TRBJ1-1 and V is TRBV28, with 9 bases lining up with TRBD1. Germline V gives CDR1 MDHEN, CDR2 SYDVKM. The CDR3 loop spans 15 amino acids. V shed 2 bases, J shed 1 base, and the junction held 2 bases outside the gene matches.

With respect to this clonotype: This may stem from a read error, because a much larger clone lies one nucleotide away. V is TRBV3-1 and J is TRBJ2-7; the D gene is possibly TRBD1 (6 bases). Trimming removed 10 bases from V and 2 bases from J, with 18 bases in between. The CDR3 consists of 14 residues. Per the germline V gene, CDR1 is LGHDT and CDR2 is YNNKEL (reference sequence). CDR3 protein: CATRRQAYPYEQYF. The CDR3 DNA is TGTGCCACCAGGAGACAGGCTTACCCCTACGAGCAGTACTTC.

This clonotype was observed a handful of times. V gene TRBV10-3 combines with J gene TRBJ1-4, with a tentative D call TRBD1 (6 bases). Deletions cut 7 bases from V and 10 bases from J, with 13 bases between. The germline gives CDR1 ENHRY, CDR2 SYGVKD. The CDR3 totals 12 residues. The CDR3 nucleotides read TGTGCCATCAAACGGGGAGGGGGAAAACTGTTTTTT. This codes for CAIKRGGGKLFF.

The J gene is TRBJ2-4, the V gene TRBV27; D might be TRBD1 (6 bases). CDR3 length: 13 residues. The germline V gene encodes CDR1 MNHEY and CDR2 SMNVEV (reference sequence). Trimming cost V 6 bases and J 5 bases, with 11 bases left between them. The chain's CDR3 is CASRTGPENIQYF. The DNA for the CDR3 is TGTGCCAGCAGGACAGGTCCTGAAAACATTCAGTACTTC.

This clonotype was picked up many times. The chain joins TRBV15 to TRBJ2-3; D uncertain. The V end lost 6 bases, the J end lost 6 bases, and 19 bases lay between the germline ends. Per the germline V gene, CDR1 is LNHNV and CDR2 is YYDKDF (reference sequence). The length of the CDR3 is 15 residues. The CDR3 here is CATSFQYLIADTQYF. As DNA, the CDR3 is TGTGCCACCAGTTTCCAGTACCTAATCGCGGATACGCAGTATTTT.

This clonotype has just a few counts. This chain uses TRBV4-1 with TRBJ1-2; TRBD1 agrees at 7 bases. V lost 1 base, J lost 8 bases, and 4 bases stayed unmatched. The germline V gene has CDR1 MGHRA and CDR2 YSYEKL. This CDR3 spans 13 amino acids. This CDR3 is CASSQGDSRGYTF. In nucleotides, the CDR3 is TGCGCCAGCAGCCAAGGGGACAGTAGAGGCTACACCTTC.

In its sample, this clonotype was seen many times. This chain joins TRBV5-1 and TRBJ1-2; TRBD1 matches 7 bases. Trimming at V came to 0 bases and at J to 5 bases, leaving 7 bases not matched to a gene. Germline V gives CDR1 SGHRS, CDR2 YFSETQ. This CDR3 is 15 amino acids long. The CDR3 DNA is TGCGCCAGCAGCTTGGACCCACAGGGGAATTATGGCTACACCTTC. Its protein is CASSLDPQGNYGYTF.

V usage is TRBV4-2 and J usage is TRBJ2-3; possible D gene TRBD1, 6 bases. The V gene lost 1 base and the J gene lost 9 bases, with 14 bases spanning the gap. CDR3 length: 14 amino acids. The germline CDR1 and CDR2 sequences are LGHNA and YNFKEQ. The CDR3 sequence: CASSQGAGQGTQYF. The CDR3 DNA is TGTGCCAGCAGCCAAGGAGCCGGGCAGGGGACGCAGTATTTT.

The V call is TRBV12-3 or TRBV12-4, the J call TRBJ2-5; a weak D match, TRBD2 (6 bases). V lost 3 bases and J lost 5, with 13 bases in between. This CDR3 is 14 amino acids long. The CDR3 spells CASSLWGVRETQYF. Written as DNA, the CDR3 is TGTGCCAGCAGTTTGTGGGGGGTTAGGGAGACCCAGTACTTC.

V is TRBV12-3 or TRBV12-4 and J is TRBJ2-1; 14 bases fit TRBD2. CDR3 length: 15 amino acids. Unmatched junction bases numbered 3, after V lost 1 base and J lost 10 bases. CDR3 amino acids: CASSLGLAGGMEQFF. CDR3 nucleotides: TGTGCCAGCAGTTTAGGACTAGCGGGAGGGATGGAGCAGTTCTTC.

CDR3 nucleotide sequence: TGCAGCGGGAGAGAAGAGACCCAGTACTTC. This gives the protein CSGREETQYF. The chain employs TRBV29-1 and TRBJ2-5; D is unresolved. CDR3 length equals 10 residues. The germline V and J ends were trimmed by 7 bases and 3 bases, with 6 bases remaining between them. Germline CDR1 SQVTM, CDR2 ANQGSEA. Looking up the rest from reference TRBV29-1 and TRBJ2-5 gives the full variable domain: SAVISQKPSRDICQRGTSLTIQCQVDSQVTMMFWYRQQPGQSLTLIATANQGSEATYESGFVIDKFPISRPNLTFSTLTVSNMSPEDSSIYLCSGREETQYFGPGTRLLVL.

This clonotype was counted only a few times. This chain connects TRBV5-1 to TRBJ2-2; D call uncertain. CDR1 and CDR2 from the germline V gene are SGHRS and YFSETQ. CDR3 length equals 15 residues. V was trimmed by 2 bases and J by 4 bases, leaving 12 bases between them. CDR3 in amino acids: CASSFAGPGTGELFF. The CDR3 DNA reads as TGCGCCAGCAGCTTTGCCGGACCAGGCACCGGGGAGCTGTTTTTT.